Shown below are 29 T cell receptor beta chains from a single sample sequenced in a study of immune characterization of retroperitoneal liposarcoma. One entry per CDR3 protein, called by TCRdb with MiXCR from the PCR reads. Of approximately 11,000 distinct CDR3 sequences listed, roughly 30% are singletons. Sequencing input: tumor tissue. These receptors all come from a female donor with retroperitoneal liposarcoma.

This clonotype was detected ten times or more. This chain joins TRBV7-3 and TRBJ2-1; D might be TRBD1 (5 bases). V lost 3 bases and J lost 13, with 16 bases in between. This CDR3 comprises 13 residues. The germline V gene has CDR1 SGHTA and CDR2 FQGTGA. CDR3 bases: TGTGCCAGCAGCTTTCAGGGAAGTGAGACCCAGTTCTTC. Translating it yields CASSFQGSETQFF. Using reference TRBV7-3 and TRBJ2-1 for the parts outside the CDR3, the full variable domain is GAGVSQTPSNKVTEKGKYVELRCDPISGHTALYWYRQSLGQGPEFLIYFQGTGAADDSGLPNDRFFAVRPEGSVSTLKIQRTERGDSAVYLCASSFQGSETQFFGPGTRLTVL.

The J gene is TRBJ2-5, the V gene TRBV6-1, with D possibly matching TRBD1 (5 bases). The J call may be faulty, since TRBJ2-7 better matches the DNA end. The CDR3 loop spans 11 amino acids. Per germline, CDR1 MNHNS and CDR2 SASEGT. The CDR3 loop is CASARADEQYF. In nucleotides, the CDR3 is TGTGCCAGCGCCAGGGCTGACGAGCAGTACTTC.

This clonotype has ten or more counts. The chain joins TRBV7-8 to TRBJ1-1; D gene unclear. The CDR3 contains 14 residues. CDR1 SGHVS and CDR2 FQNEAQ come from the germline V gene. V shed 5 bases and J shed 0 bases, with 10 bases lying between them. DNA of the CDR3: TGTGCCAGCAGCCCAGAGGCCGTGAACACTGAAGCTTTCTTT. This gives the protein CASSPEAVNTEAFF.

This clonotype occurred a few times. The chain joins TRBV6-1 to TRBJ2-1; D possibly corresponds to TRBD2 (6 bases). Germline values: CDR1 MNHNS, CDR2 SASEGT. This CDR3 contains 11 residues. Trimming took off 5 bases at V and 13 bases at J, with 12 bases between the two ends. The CDR3, as DNA: TGTGCCAGCAGTTGGGGGGAGACCCAGTTCTTC. Translation gives CASSWGETQFF.

This sequence joins TRBV10-1 and TRBJ2-3; D could derive from TRBD1 or TRBD2 (6 bases each). The germline V and J ends were trimmed by 11 bases and 6 bases, with 18 bases remaining between them. Per the germline V gene, CDR1 is WNHNN and CDR2 is SYGVQD (reference sequence). The CDR3 contains 13 residues. CDR3 amino acids: CALRPGGGDTQYF. As DNA, the CDR3 is TGCGCCCTAAGACCCGGGGGCGGTGATACGCAGTATTTT.

This clonotype was seen ten or more times. V and J are TRBV7-2 and TRBJ1-2; D not certain. Germline-derived CDR1 and CDR2 are SGHTA and FQGNSA. V lost 1 base, J lost 2 bases, and 11 bases lay in between. CDR3 size: 15 residues. The DNA of the CDR3 is TGTGCCAGCAGCTTAGGGCGGGAATTGAACTATGGCTACACCTTC. Protein sequence: CASSLGRELNYGYTF.

This clonotype came up a few times. This rearrangement joins TRBV7-9 to TRBJ2-3, with D possibly TRBD2 on 6 matching bases. Germline assignment: CDR1 SEHNR and CDR2 FQNEAQ (reference sequence). This CDR3 comprises 17 residues. V shed 5 bases and J shed 0 bases, with 18 bases lying between them. This CDR3 is CASSPSLAPTSTDTQYF. Written as DNA, the CDR3 is TGTGCCAGCAGCCCCAGCCTAGCGCCAACTAGCACAGATACGCAGTATTTT.

The rearrangement links TRBV7-2 to TRBJ2-3; 13 bases fit TRBD2. The germline V gene has CDR1 SGHTA and CDR2 FQGNSA. Trimming took 2 bases from V and 6 from J; bases not matched to a gene: 8. The CDR3 has 17 residues. The CDR3 nucleotides are TGTGCCAGCAGCTTAAAACGCGGACTAGCGGGAGAGGATACGCAGTATTTT. This translates into CASSLKRGLAGEDTQYF.

V usage is TRBV6-6 and J usage is TRBJ1-4; no firm D call. Trimming cost V 2 bases and J 6 bases, with 13 bases left between them. Germline loops: CDR1 MNHNY, CDR2 SVGAGI (reference sequence). The CDR3 consists of 15 residues. CDR3 in amino acids: CASSYQREADEKLFF. As DNA, the CDR3 is TGTGCCAGCAGTTACCAGCGGGAGGCAGATGAAAAACTGTTTTTT.

This clonotype was detected a few times. The CDR3 region has the DNA TGTGCCAGCAGCGCTCAGGGCCACCAAGTGACAGATACGCAGTATTTT. Its protein product is CASSAQGHQVTDTQYF. The V gene is TRBV6-1, the J gene TRBJ2-3; tentative D call: TRBD1 (5 bases). Germline V gives CDR1 MNHNS, CDR2 SASEGT. Trimming left V 6 bases short and J 3 bases short, with 19 bases between. The length of the CDR3 is 16 residues.

By share, this clonotype ranks as medium-sized. The gene calls are TRBV7-2 and TRBJ2-3, with D maybe TRBD2 (6 bases). Germline CDR1 SGHTA, CDR2 FQGNSA. This CDR3 region has 15 residues. The V gene lost 4 bases and the J gene lost 7 bases, with 18 bases spanning the gap. The CDR3 reads CASSSLSGPTYTQYF. CDR3 DNA sequence: TGTGCCAGCAGCTCCCTCAGCGGGCCCACCTATACGCAGTATTTT.

This clonotype is judged medium-sized. This chain uses TRBV6-1 with TRBJ2-1, with a weak D call TRBD1 (6 bases). V lost 5 bases and J 10 bases, leaving 24 bases between the germline ends. Germline V gives CDR1 MNHNS, CDR2 SASEGT. This CDR3 comprises 16 residues. For the CDR3, the DNA is TGTGCCAGCAGTTTGCCCGCCGGTACAGGGTGGTACGAGCAGTTCTTC. Translated, it gives CASSLPAGTGWYEQFF.

The chain recombines TRBV27 with TRBJ1-5, with D uncertain. Germline V gene data show CDR1 as MNHEY and CDR2 as SMNVEV (reference sequence). This CDR3 is 15 amino acids long. The V gene lost 0 bases and the J gene lost 7 bases, with 13 bases spanning the gap. CDR3 in DNA: TGTGCCAGCAGTTTATCAAGGAGGGCGGCACAGCCCCAGCATTTT. This translates into CASSLSRRAAQPQHF.

This clonotype was counted at least ten times. CDR3 protein: CASTTKRGTSGFNEQFF. In DNA, the CDR3 is TGTGCCAGCACAACCAAGCGCGGGACTAGCGGGTTTAATGAGCAGTTCTTC. The chain links TRBV6-1 to TRBJ2-1; the match to TRBD2 covers 12 bases. There are 17 residues in the CDR3. Germline V gives CDR1 MNHNS, CDR2 SASEGT. V lost 7 bases to trimming and J lost 7 bases; unmatched junction nucleotides: 14.

This clonotype is judged medium-sized. The chain carries TRBV27 and TRBJ2-1; TRBD1 aligns across 7 bases. The end of the DNA aligns better with TRBJ2-7, so the J call may be wrong. CDR3 length equals 15 residues. The V gene's germline CDR1 is MNHEY and CDR2 SMNVEV (reference sequence). CDR3 DNA: TGTGCCAGCAGTTACTCAGGGGGTCCCAACTACGAGCAGTACTTC. Translated: CASSYSGGPNYEQYF.

J is TRBJ2-1 and V is TRBV27; D may be TRBD1 (5 bases). The DNA matches TRBJ2-7 better at its end, which makes the J call doubtful. This CDR3 is built from 13 residues. Germline CDR1 MNHEY, CDR2 SMNVEV (reference sequence). The chain's CDR3 is CASRPTGLDEQYF. The CDR3 nucleotides read TGTGCCAGCAGGCCTACAGGTTTGGATGAGCAGTACTTC.

In this sample, this clonotype turned up many times. The chain is built from TRBV6-1 and TRBJ2-1, with 11 bases lining up with TRBD2. The DNA matches TRBJ2-7 better at its end, which makes the J call doubtful. The germline V gene has CDR1 MNHNS and CDR2 SASEGT. There are 15 residues in the CDR3. The chain's CDR3 is CASSSGLAASYEQYF. The CDR3 DNA reads TGTGCCAGCAGTTCGGGACTAGCGGCGTCCTACGAGCAGTACTTC.

This CDR3 is CASLGQGHEQYF. The CDR3 DNA is TGCGCCAGCCTTGGACAGGGCCACGAGCAGTACTTC. The V and J genes are TRBV10-2 and TRBJ2-1; 8 bases fit TRBD1. The closer fit of TRBJ2-7 to the DNA end suggests the J call may be wrong. Per the germline V gene, CDR1 is WSHSY and CDR2 is SAAADI. This CDR3 spans 12 amino acids.

The table lists this clonotype with a few counts. This chain connects TRBV11-3 to TRBJ2-1; D might be TRBD2 (6 bases). The end of the DNA is better explained by TRBJ2-7, so the J call may be wrong. The CDR3 runs 15 residues. Germline V CDR1 and CDR2: SGHNT, YENEEA. The CDR3, as DNA: TGTGCCAGCAGCTTAGACGGAGGGAGATACAATGAGCAGTACTTC. Its protein is CASSLDGGRYNEQYF.

Only one count was recorded for this clonotype. This may be a read error, as it is one base from a much larger clone. V is TRBV12-3 or TRBV12-4 and J is TRBJ2-1, with D maybe TRBD2 (5 bases). The germline V and J ends were trimmed by 7 bases and 4 bases, with 14 bases remaining between them. The length of the CDR3 is 14 residues. The DNA of the CDR3 is TGTGCCAGCACCCTAACGGGATGGTACAATGAGCAGTTCTTC. Translated, it gives CASTLTGWYNEQFF.

The CDR3 region is CASSYSLREFNEQFF. For the CDR3, the DNA is TGTGCCAGCAGTTACTCATTACGGGAGTTCAATGAGCAGTTCTTC. This chain joins TRBV6-6 and TRBJ2-1; tentatively, D is TRBD2 (6 bases). Germline CDR1 is MNHNY and CDR2 is SVGAGI (reference sequence). The CDR3 runs 15 residues. The V end lost 0 bases, the J end lost 6 bases, and 12 bases lay between the germline ends.

V gene TRBV10-3 combines with J gene TRBJ1-1; D gene ambiguous. The CDR3 is made up of 14 amino acids. Trimming pared 8 bases from V and 0 bases from J, leaving 13 bases between. Germline CDR1 is ENHRY and CDR2 is SYGVKD. The CDR3 DNA sequence: TGTGCCATCTCCGGCGGGAGTTTGAACACTGAAGCTTTCTTT. This sequence encodes CAISGGSLNTEAFF.

This clonotype qualifies as medium-sized. This sequence joins TRBV6-1 and TRBJ1-1, with D possibly TRBD1 on 5 matching bases. V lost 7 bases to trimming and J lost 2 bases, with 17 bases between them. Germline V gene lookup returns CDR1 MNHNS and CDR2 SASEGT. The CDR3 extends over 15 amino acids. This CDR3 is CASKLQGVKNTEAFF. As DNA, the CDR3 is TGTGCCAGCAAGTTACAAGGGGTAAAAAACACTGAAGCTTTCTTT.

By share, this clonotype counts as medium-sized. V and J are TRBV7-2 and TRBJ2-5; D perhaps matches TRBD2 (6 bases). Germline V gene sequence: CDR1 SGHTA, CDR2 FQGNSA. The CDR3 covers 14 residues. V gave up 1 base and J gave up 7 bases, with 13 bases separating them. The CDR3 is CASSLEDWRGTQYF. In DNA, the CDR3 is TGTGCCAGCAGCTTAGAGGATTGGCGGGGGACCCAGTACTTC.

This clonotype came up a few times. V is TRBV7-2 and J is TRBJ2-4; D uncertain. The CDR3 runs to 13 residues. Germline values: CDR1 SGHTA, CDR2 FQGNSA. Deletions cut 4 bases from V and 0 bases from J, with 4 bases between. The CDR3 nucleotides read TGTGCCAGCAGCTCAGGAGCCAAAAACATTCAGTACTTC. Translated: CASSSGAKNIQYF.

This clonotype is medium-sized (0.01 to 0.1%). The V call is TRBV7-6, the J call TRBJ2-1, with no clear D. This CDR3 comprises 12 residues. Trimming pared 5 bases from V and 13 bases from J, leaving 15 bases between. Germline V gives CDR1 SGHVS, CDR2 FNYEAQ. For the CDR3, the DNA is TGTGCCAGCAGCCAAAATCCGGGTCCCCAGTTCTTC. It encodes CASSQNPGPQFF.

This clonotype was observed at least ten times. The V and J genes are TRBV7-2 and TRBJ2-1; 7 positions match TRBD2. The trim removed 8 bases at V and 7 bases at J, leaving 5 bases unmatched. Germline V gene data show CDR1 as SGHTA and CDR2 as FQGNSA. The CDR3 totals 12 residues. CDR3 DNA: TGTGCCAGCGGGGGGGGGAGGAATGAGCAGTTCTTC. Translation gives CASGGGRNEQFF.

This clonotype was counted between two and nine times. The V gene is TRBV7-8, the J gene TRBJ2-4; 12 bases align to TRBD2. After removal of 5 bases from V and 13 bases from J, the junction contained 12 bases not matched to a gene. Per germline, CDR1 SGHVS and CDR2 FQNEAQ. The CDR3 runs to 15 residues. This chain's CDR3 is CASSPVASGRGEQYF. The CDR3 DNA sequence: TGTGCCAGCAGCCCAGTCGCTAGCGGGAGGGGTGAGCAGTACTTC.

This clonotype has ten or more counts. V usage is TRBV12-3 or TRBV12-4 and J usage is TRBJ2-1; 7 bases agree with TRBD2. The CDR3 is made up of 15 amino acids. V was clipped by 6 bases and J by 3 bases; unmatched bases: 8. The CDR3 sequence is CASRAGLQIYNEQFF. The CDR3 DNA reads as TGTGCCAGCAGAGCGGGACTACAAATCTACAATGAGCAGTTCTTC.